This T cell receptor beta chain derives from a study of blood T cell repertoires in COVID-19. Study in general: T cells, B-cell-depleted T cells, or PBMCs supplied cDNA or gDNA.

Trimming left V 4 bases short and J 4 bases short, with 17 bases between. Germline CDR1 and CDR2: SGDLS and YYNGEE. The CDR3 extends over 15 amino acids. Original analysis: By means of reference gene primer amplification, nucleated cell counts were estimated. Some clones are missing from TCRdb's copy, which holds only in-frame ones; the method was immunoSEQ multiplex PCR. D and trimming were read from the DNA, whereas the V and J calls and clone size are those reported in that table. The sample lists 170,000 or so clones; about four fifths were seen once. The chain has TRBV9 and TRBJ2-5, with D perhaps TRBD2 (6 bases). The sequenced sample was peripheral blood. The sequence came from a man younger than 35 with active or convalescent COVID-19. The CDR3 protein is CASSSGLRGGETQYF. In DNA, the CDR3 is TGTGCCAGCAGCTCCGGACTGAGGGGAGGAGAGACCCAGTACTTC.